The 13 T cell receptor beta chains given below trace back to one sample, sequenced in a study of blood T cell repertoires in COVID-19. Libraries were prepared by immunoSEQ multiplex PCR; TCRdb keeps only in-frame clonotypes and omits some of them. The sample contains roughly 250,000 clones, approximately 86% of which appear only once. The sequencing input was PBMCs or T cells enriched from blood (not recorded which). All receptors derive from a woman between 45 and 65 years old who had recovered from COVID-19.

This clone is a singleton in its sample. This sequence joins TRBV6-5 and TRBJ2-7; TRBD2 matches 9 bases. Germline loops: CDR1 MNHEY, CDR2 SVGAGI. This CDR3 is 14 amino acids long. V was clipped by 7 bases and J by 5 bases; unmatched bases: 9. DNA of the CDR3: TGTGCCAGCAAAATTAGCGGGAGTAACGACGAGCAGTACTTC. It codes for CASKISGSNDEQYF.

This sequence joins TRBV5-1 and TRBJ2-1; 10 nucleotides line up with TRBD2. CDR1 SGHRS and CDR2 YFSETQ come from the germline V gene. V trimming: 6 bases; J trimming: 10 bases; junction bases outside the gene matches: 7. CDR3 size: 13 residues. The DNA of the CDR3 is TGCGCCAGCAACTGGATAGCGGGAGGAGAGCAGTTCTTC. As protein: CASNWIAGGEQFF.

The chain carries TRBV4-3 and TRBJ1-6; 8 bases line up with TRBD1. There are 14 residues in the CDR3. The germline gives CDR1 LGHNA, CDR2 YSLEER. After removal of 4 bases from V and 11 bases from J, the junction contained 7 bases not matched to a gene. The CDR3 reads CASSRIQGGPPLHF. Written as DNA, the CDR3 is TGCGCCAGCAGCCGAATACAGGGGGGTCCACCCCTCCACTTT.

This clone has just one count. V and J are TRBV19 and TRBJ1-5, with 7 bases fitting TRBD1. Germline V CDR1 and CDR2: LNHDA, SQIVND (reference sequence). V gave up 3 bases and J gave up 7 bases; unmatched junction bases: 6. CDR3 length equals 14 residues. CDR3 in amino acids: CASSIKQGFQPQHF. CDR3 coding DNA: TGTGCCAGTAGTATTAAACAGGGGTTCCAGCCCCAGCATTTT.

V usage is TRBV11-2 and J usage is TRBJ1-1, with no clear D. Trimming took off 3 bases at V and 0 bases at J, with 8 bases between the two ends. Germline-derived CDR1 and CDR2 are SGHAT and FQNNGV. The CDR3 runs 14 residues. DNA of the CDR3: TGTGCCAGCAGCTTGGGCAGAATGAACACTGAAGCTTTCTTT. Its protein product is CASSLGRMNTEAFF.

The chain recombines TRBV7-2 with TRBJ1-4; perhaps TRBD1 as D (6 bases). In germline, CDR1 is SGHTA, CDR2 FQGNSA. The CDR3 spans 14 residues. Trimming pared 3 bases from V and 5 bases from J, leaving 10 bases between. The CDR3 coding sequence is TGTGCCAGCAGCTTCGGGACAAGGAATGAAAAACTGTTTTTT. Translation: CASSFGTRNEKLFF.

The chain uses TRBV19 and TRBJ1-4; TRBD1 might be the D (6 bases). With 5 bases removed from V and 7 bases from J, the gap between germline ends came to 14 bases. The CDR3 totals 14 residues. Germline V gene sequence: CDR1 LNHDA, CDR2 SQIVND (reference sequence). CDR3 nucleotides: TGTGCCAGTAGTGAAACCGGGACACGTGAAAAACTGTTTTTT. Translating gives CASSETGTREKLFF.

This chain's CDR3 is CASSLAPGAGGPYEQYF. Written as DNA, the CDR3 is TGTGCCAGCAGCTTAGCCCCAGGGGCAGGGGGCCCCTACGAGCAGTACTTC. The chain combines TRBV7-9 with TRBJ2-7; the match to TRBD1 covers 8 bases. The CDR3 totals 17 residues. After removal of 0 bases from V and 2 bases from J, the junction contained 9 bases not matched to a gene. Germline V lookup: CDR1 SEHNR, CDR2 FQNEAQ (reference sequence).

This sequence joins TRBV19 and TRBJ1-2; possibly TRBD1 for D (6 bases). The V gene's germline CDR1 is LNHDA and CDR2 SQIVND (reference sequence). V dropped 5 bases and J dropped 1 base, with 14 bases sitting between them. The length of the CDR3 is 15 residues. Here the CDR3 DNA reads TGTGCCAGTAGTTCCGCAGGGGCCGGTAACTATGGCTACACCTTC. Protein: CASSSAGAGNYGYTF.

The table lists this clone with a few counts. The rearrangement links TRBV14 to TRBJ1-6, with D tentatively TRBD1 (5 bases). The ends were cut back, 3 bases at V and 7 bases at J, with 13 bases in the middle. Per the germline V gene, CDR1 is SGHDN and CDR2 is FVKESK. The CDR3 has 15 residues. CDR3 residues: CASSQETATNSPLHF. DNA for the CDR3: TGTGCCAGCAGCCAGGAGACAGCTACCAATTCACCCCTCCACTTT.

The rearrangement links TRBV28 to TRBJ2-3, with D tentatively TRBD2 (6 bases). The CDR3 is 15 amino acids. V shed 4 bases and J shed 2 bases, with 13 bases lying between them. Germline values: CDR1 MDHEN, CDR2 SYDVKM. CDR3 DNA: TGTGCCAGCAGTTCGACCGGGACTCACACAGATACGCAGTATTTT. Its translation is CASSSTGTHTDTQYF.

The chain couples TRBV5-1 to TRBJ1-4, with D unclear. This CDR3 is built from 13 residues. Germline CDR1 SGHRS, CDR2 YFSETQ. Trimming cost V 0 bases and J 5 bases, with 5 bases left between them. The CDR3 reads CASSLELNEKLFF. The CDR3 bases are TGCGCCAGCAGCTTGGAGCTCAATGAAAAACTGTTTTTT. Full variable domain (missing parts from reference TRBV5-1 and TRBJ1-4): KAGVTQTPRYLIKTRGQQVTLSCSPISGHRSVSWYQQTPGQGLQFLFEYFSETQRNKGNFPGRFSGRQFSNSRSEMNVSTLELGDSALYLCASSLELNEKLFFGSGTQLSVL.

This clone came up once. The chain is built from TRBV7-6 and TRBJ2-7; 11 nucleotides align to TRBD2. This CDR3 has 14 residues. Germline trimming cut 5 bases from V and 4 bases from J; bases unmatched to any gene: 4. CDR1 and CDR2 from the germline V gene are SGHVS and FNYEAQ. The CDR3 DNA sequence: TGTGCCAGCAGCCGAGGACTAGCGGGTTACGAGCAGTACTTC. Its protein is CASSRGLAGYEQYF.